Included here is one TCR beta chain sequence, with context. CDR1 is WSHSY, CDR2 SAAADI, per germline. V lost 7 bases to trimming and J lost 2 bases; unmatched junction nucleotides: 19. The CDR3 extends over 19 amino acids. The data originate from a study of blood T cell repertoires in COVID-19. Study in general: In each case, the material was cDNA or gDNA derived from T cells, B-cell-depleted T cells, or PBMCs.

Authors' data handling: Nucleated cell number was recorded as an estimate derived from reference gene primer amplification. Data came from immunoSEQ multiplex PCR; TCRdb stores just in-frame clones and leaves some out. Clone size and the V and J calls come from that table; the DNA yielded D and trimming. The sample consists of around 200,000 clones, approximately 81% of them appearing once. The chain combines TRBV10-2 with TRBJ1-3, with 8 bases identical to TRBD1. This sequence originates from a man between 35 and 55 years old who had recovered from COVID-19. Material for sequencing was PBMCs or T cells enriched from blood (not recorded which). The CDR3 sequence is CASKKAGDRLLRTGNTIYF. The CDR3 DNA reads TGCGCCAGCAAGAAAGCCGGGGACAGGTTATTAAGGACTGGAAACACCATATATTTT.